This paragraph reports one T cell receptor beta chain. Antigen unknown. This sample was included in a study of cytomegalovirus exposure and HLA in healthy donors. General observations from the study: The authors listed 180 or so TCR beta chains as cytomegalovirus-associated. Rare TCR sequences dominated, though some public TCRs recurred in many donors. A few of the chains that were CMV-associated were confirmed in vitro to be specific for CMV antigens.

Germline assignment: CDR1 SQVTM and CDR2 ANQGSEA. V was shortened by 0 bases and J by 2 bases, with 10 bases between the two germline ends. The CDR3 has 14 amino acids. Clones were read by immunoSEQ multiplex PCR, and TCRdb kept only the in-frame ones, dropping some. This table has more than 250,000 clones, roughly 88% appearing once. The sequence was obtained from a woman aged 25-40 years in good health and CMV-seronegative. The chain combines TRBV29-1 with TRBJ1-2; D call uncertain. Sequenced sample: PBMCs. Here the CDR3 DNA reads TGCAGCGTTGAAGATCTCCTCCAGAACTATGGCTACACCTTC. This gives the protein CSVEDLLQNYGYTF.